These T cell receptor beta chains were read from a single sample in a study of blood T cells in healthy people across ages. A single record per CDR3 protein comes from TCRdb applying MiXCR to the 5' RACE reads. Of 1.5 million to 2 million distinct CDR3 sequences in the sample, approximately 32% are singletons; the top ten hold approximately 10%. Sequenced input: blood. These receptors were taken from a woman aged 25 to 39 in good health. The CDR3 runs from the conserved cysteine through the conserved F or W. The D gene is left open where the match is weak. Size is stated for part of the rows, as once, few or many counts, or as a class when the clone is expanded.

d_call: .
v_call: TRBV20-1
j_call: TRBJ1-5
clone_size: .
cdr3_aa: CSARRGGGNQPQHF
cdr3_nt: TGCAGTGCCAGGAGGGGAGGAGGCAATCAGCCCCAGCATTTT

d_call: .
v_call: TRBV20-1
j_call: TRBJ1-2
clone_size: .
cdr3_aa: CSASRGANWDYGYTF
cdr3_nt: TGCAGTGCTAGTCGGGGGGCTAATTGGGACTATGGCTACACCTTC

d_call: .
v_call: TRBV6-1
j_call: TRBJ1-5
clone_size: .
cdr3_aa: CASRTGRQPQHF
cdr3_nt: TGTGCCAGCAGGACGGGACGTCAGCCCCAGCATTTT

d_call: TRBD2
v_call: TRBV20-1
j_call: TRBJ2-1
clone_size: .
cdr3_aa: CSAWGGAGYNEQFF
cdr3_nt: TGCAGTGCTTGGGGAGGGGCCGGCTACAATGAGCAGTTCTTC

d_call: TRBD1
v_call: TRBV27
j_call: TRBJ2-7
clone_size: .
cdr3_aa: CASRMTGIGFYEQYF
cdr3_nt: TGTGCCAGCAGGATGACAGGGATTGGTTTCTACGAGCAGTACTTC

d_call: .
v_call: TRBV20-1
j_call: TRBJ2-5
clone_size: many
cdr3_aa: CSAREEGGLINQETQYF
cdr3_nt: TGCAGTGCTAGAGAAGAAGGAGGACTGATCAACCAAGAGACCCAGTACTTC

d_call: TRBD1
v_call: TRBV9
j_call: TRBJ2-7
clone_size: .
cdr3_aa: CASSVGGQASSYEQYF
cdr3_nt: TGTGCCAGCAGCGTAGGAGGACAGGCGAGCTCCTACGAGCAGTACTTC

d_call: .
v_call: TRBV20-1
j_call: TRBJ2-5
clone_size: few
cdr3_aa: CSARAKRYQETQYF
cdr3_nt: TGCAGTGCTAGAGCAAAGCGGTACCAAGAGACCCAGTACTTC

d_call: .
v_call: TRBV20-1
j_call: TRBJ2-5
clone_size: few
cdr3_aa: CSAHPPREETQYF
cdr3_nt: TGCAGTGCCCACCCACCCCGGGAGGAGACCCAGTACTTC

d_call: TRBD2
v_call: TRBV5-1
j_call: TRBJ2-1
clone_size: many
cdr3_aa: CASSPGAAGGPNEQFF
cdr3_nt: TGCGCCAGCAGCCCTGGGGCAGCGGGGGGCCCTAATGAGCAGTTCTTC

d_call: .
v_call: TRBV29-1
j_call: TRBJ2-5
clone_size: many
cdr3_aa: CSVLPENQETQYF
cdr3_nt: TGCAGCGTCCTTCCCGAAAACCAAGAGACCCAGTACTTC

d_call: .
v_call: TRBV7-7
j_call: TRBJ2-7
clone_size: many
cdr3_aa: CASSKGELDEQYF
cdr3_nt: TGTGCCAGCAGCAAGGGGGAGTTAGACGAGCAGTACTTC

d_call: TRBD1
v_call: TRBV28
j_call: TRBJ1-5
clone_size: few
cdr3_aa: CASSGGGSNQPQHF
cdr3_nt: TGTGCCAGCTCGGGAGGGGGCAGCAATCAGCCCCAGCATTTT

d_call: TRBD2
v_call: TRBV4-2
j_call: TRBJ2-3
clone_size: .
cdr3_aa: CASSLEAGHTDTQYF
cdr3_nt: TGTGCCAGCAGCCTGGAAGCGGGGCACACAGATACGCAGTATTTT

d_call: .
v_call: TRBV18
j_call: TRBJ1-2
clone_size: .
cdr3_aa: CASSPLGRPEYGYTF
cdr3_nt: TGTGCCAGCTCACCACTAGGGAGGCCGGAGTATGGCTACACCTTC

d_call: .
v_call: TRBV27
j_call: TRBJ2-7
clone_size: few
cdr3_aa: CASGHPGGVGYEQYF
cdr3_nt: TGTGCCAGCGGCCACCCGGGCGGGGTGGGCTACGAGCAGTACTTC

d_call: .
v_call: TRBV2
j_call: TRBJ2-7
clone_size: few
cdr3_aa: CASSESEQYF
cdr3_nt: TGTGCCAGCAGTGAGAGCGAGCAGTACTTC

d_call: TRBD1
v_call: TRBV7-9
j_call: TRBJ2-7
clone_size: .
cdr3_aa: CASSSGPGQGTPAWYEQYF
cdr3_nt: TGTGCCAGCAGCTCGGGACCGGGACAGGGAACCCCCGCTTGGTACGAGCAGTACTTC

d_call: TRBD2
v_call: TRBV7-9
j_call: TRBJ2-7
clone_size: many
cdr3_aa: CASSPAGLANEQYF
cdr3_nt: TGTGCCAGCAGCCCCGCCGGACTAGCGAACGAGCAGTACTTC

d_call: .
v_call: TRBV20-1
j_call: TRBJ1-1
clone_size: .
cdr3_aa: CSASQAATVVNTEAFF
cdr3_nt: TGCAGTGCTAGCCAGGCAGCAACAGTAGTGAACACTGAAGCTTTCTTT

d_call: TRBD2
v_call: TRBV28
j_call: TRBJ2-5
clone_size: few
cdr3_aa: CASSLYGLAEETQYF
cdr3_nt: TGTGCCAGCAGTTTATACGGTCTAGCGGAAGAGACCCAGTACTTC

d_call: .
v_call: TRBV27
j_call: TRBJ2-4
clone_size: .
cdr3_aa: CASSFGSSINIQYF
cdr3_nt: TGTGCCAGCAGTTTTGGATCCTCTATAAACATTCAGTACTTC

d_call: TRBD2
v_call: TRBV6-1
j_call: TRBJ2-1
clone_size: .
cdr3_aa: CASSEEGGRAFEQFF
cdr3_nt: TGTGCCAGCAGTGAAGAAGGCGGGAGGGCCTTTGAGCAGTTCTTC

d_call: .
v_call: TRBV20-1
j_call: TRBJ2-5
clone_size: few
cdr3_aa: CSASNRLATGNVEQYF
cdr3_nt: TGCAGTGCTAGCAATCGGCTAGCGACAGGCAACGTTGAGCAGTACTTC

d_call: TRBD1
v_call: TRBV4-2
j_call: TRBJ1-1
clone_size: few
cdr3_aa: CASSGAGQGTSLNTEAFF
cdr3_nt: TGTGCCAGCAGCGGAGCGGGACAGGGAACCTCGCTGAACACTGAAGCTTTCTTT

d_call: TRBD2
v_call: TRBV5-1
j_call: TRBJ2-5
clone_size: .
cdr3_aa: CASSRGVLAGDQETQYF
cdr3_nt: TGCGCCAGCAGCCGGGGTGTGCTAGCGGGGGACCAAGAGACCCAGTACTTC

d_call: .
v_call: TRBV20-1
j_call: TRBJ2-3
clone_size: .
cdr3_aa: CSARPPGSPSDTQYF
cdr3_nt: TGCAGTGCTCGACCCCCGGGGAGCCCATCAGATACGCAGTATTTT

d_call: TRBD2
v_call: TRBV6-1
j_call: TRBJ2-5
clone_size: few
cdr3_aa: CASTLILAGGETQYF
cdr3_nt: TGTGCCAGCACCCTGATCCTAGCGGGGGGTGAGACCCAGTACTTC

d_call: TRBD1
v_call: TRBV7-2
j_call: TRBJ1-1
clone_size: .
cdr3_aa: CASSLGQGAGEAFF
cdr3_nt: TGTGCCAGCAGCTTAGGACAGGGGGCGGGTGAAGCTTTCTTT

d_call: TRBD2
v_call: TRBV30
j_call: TRBJ2-5
clone_size: .
cdr3_aa: CAWGGVGETQYF
cdr3_nt: TGTGCCTGGGGGGGGGTAGGAGAGACCCAGTACTTC

d_call: .
v_call: TRBV20-1
j_call: TRBJ1-2
clone_size: .
cdr3_aa: CSSGGTRGYTF
cdr3_nt: TGCAGTTCGGGCGGCACCCGGGGCTACACCTTC